This entry lists 30 T cell receptor beta chains sequenced from one sample in a study of T cells in tuberculosis. This table comes from immunoSEQ multiplex PCR, and its TCRdb copy is limited to in-frame clones, with some not included. The sample holds about 88,000 clones, approximately 91% seen once. Cells were sorted from thawed PBMC rested overnight and stained with GMM-loaded CD1B tetramer, viability dye and anti-CD3. C32 glucose monomycolate from Rhodococcus equi was loaded onto the CD1B tetramers. The sequenced sample was CD1b-GMM tetramer-negative cells sorted from PBMCs. These receptor sequences come from an adult woman with latent tuberculosis.

The chain has TRBV10-1 and TRBJ2-7, with 8 positions matching TRBD2. Germline V gene lookup returns CDR1 WNHNN and CDR2 SYGVQD (reference sequence). This CDR3 comprises 14 residues. V lost 4 bases to trimming and J lost 6 bases; unmatched junction nucleotides: 8. The CDR3 DNA reads TGCGCCAGCAGTGCGGGACTAGTAGTTGGCGAGCAGTACTTC. This encodes CASSAGLVVGEQYF.

The chain employs TRBV7-8 and TRBJ2-3; possibly TRBD2 for D (7 bases). Trimming left V 5 bases short and J 2 bases short, with 14 bases between. This CDR3 spans 15 amino acids. From germline, CDR1 is SGHVS and CDR2 FQNEAQ. The CDR3 loop is CASSPRRGATDTQYF. The CDR3 DNA reads as TGTGCCAGCAGCCCGCGACGGGGGGCCACAGATACGCAGTATTTT.

This chain uses TRBV9 with TRBJ1-4; D may be TRBD1 (6 bases). V was shortened by 3 bases and J by 7 bases, with 16 bases between the two germline ends. The germline gives CDR1 SGDLS, CDR2 YYNGEE. The CDR3 covers 15 residues. In DNA, the CDR3 is TGTGCCAGCAGCGAGGGGGGGAGAGGTGGTGAAAAACTGTTTTTT. This codes for CASSEGGRGGEKLFF.

The gene calls are TRBV5-1 and TRBJ2-5; D possibly corresponds to TRBD1 (6 bases). The tail of the sequence fits TRBJ2-7 better, so the J call may be wrong. Germline values: CDR1 SGHRS, CDR2 YFSETQ. The CDR3 contains 14 residues. The CDR3 DNA reads TGCGCCAGCAGCCTTATGGGGACACACTACGAGCAGTACTTC. Translating it yields CASSLMGTHYEQYF.

The V and J genes are TRBV6-5 and TRBJ1-1; D remains ambiguous. V was shortened by 0 bases and J by 4 bases, with 15 bases between the two germline ends. CDR1 and CDR2 (germline): MNHEY, SVGAGI. The CDR3 is 16 residues long. CDR3 sequence (DNA): TGTGCCAGCAGTTACTCATATCCGGCCGCGGGCACTGAAGCTTTCTTT. Its translation is CASSYSYPAAGTEAFF.

The chain carries TRBV5-6 and TRBJ1-2, with a tentative D call TRBD1 (5 bases). The CDR3 is 14 amino acids. V was trimmed by 0 bases and J by 3 bases, leaving 9 bases between them. Germline V gene lookup returns CDR1 SGHDT and CDR2 YYEEEE. DNA of the CDR3: TGTGCCAGCAGCTTGGGGGTAGGGGACTATGGCTACACCTTC. Translation: CASSLGVGDYGYTF.

This chain joins TRBV5-4 and TRBJ2-1; D is unresolved. This CDR3 is built from 13 residues. V was pared by 0 bases and J by 8 bases, with 9 bases between. The germline gives CDR1 SGHNT, CDR2 YYREEE (reference sequence). The DNA of the CDR3 is TGTGCCAGCAGCTTGGTGTGGGCCGATGAGCAGTTCTTC. Its protein product is CASSLVWADEQFF. The full variable domain, its missing parts supplied by reference TRBV5-4 and TRBJ2-1, is ETGVTQSPTHLIKTRGQQVTLRCSSQSGHNTVSWYQQALGQGPQFIFQYYREEENGRGNFPPRFSGLQFPNYSSELNVNALELDDSALYLCASSLVWADEQFFGPGTRLTVL.

CDR3 sequence: CASSLDLARADTQYF. Here the CDR3 DNA reads TGTGCCAGCAGCTTAGATCTAGCGAGGGCAGATACGCAGTATTTT. The chain is built from TRBV11-2 and TRBJ2-3; TRBD2 is a possible D gene (6 bases). V was shortened by 0 bases and J by 4 bases, with 11 bases between the two germline ends. The CDR3 consists of 15 residues. Germline CDR1 reads SGHAT; CDR2 reads FQNNGV.

The chain couples TRBV9 to TRBJ2-1; 7 bases are a match to TRBD1. The V gene end was trimmed by 0 bases and the J gene end by 7 bases; junction bases not matched to a gene: 4. Germline CDR1 is SGDLS and CDR2 is YYNGEE. The CDR3 length is 14 residues. CDR3 DNA sequence: TGTGCCAGCAGCGTAGGGAACAGGGGAAATGAGCAGTTCTTC. Translation: CASSVGNRGNEQFF.

This clone has only one observation. The genes are TRBV6-4 and TRBJ2-7, with 7 nucleotides matching TRBD1. The CDR3 extends over 13 amino acids. The germline gives CDR1 MRHNA, CDR2 SNTAGT. Trimming took 0 bases from V and 6 from J; bases not matched to a gene: 2. As DNA, the CDR3 is TGTGCCAGCAGTGACTCGAACAGGGGCGAGCAGTACTTC. Protein sequence: CASSDSNRGEQYF.

This chain links TRBV15 with TRBJ2-5; TRBD2 agrees at 9 bases. Germline V gene sequence: CDR1 LNHNV, CDR2 YYDKDF (reference sequence). V shed 0 bases and J 4 bases; nucleotides not matched to a gene: 3. The CDR3 has 15 residues. The CDR3 protein is CATSRDAGGGETQYF. CDR3 in DNA: TGTGCCACCAGCAGAGACGCGGGGGGGGGAGAGACCCAGTACTTC.

The gene calls are TRBV5-4 and TRBJ2-6; D possibly corresponds to TRBD1 (6 bases). Trimming left V 0 bases short and J 16 bases short, with 17 bases between. CDR1 is SGHNT and CDR2 is YYREEE in the germline V gene (reference sequence). CDR3 length: 14 amino acids. The CDR3 protein is CASSLVGVRGYLTF. The CDR3 region has the DNA TGTGCCAGCAGCTTGGTAGGGGTCAGGGGTTATCTGACTTTC.

V is TRBV18 and J is TRBJ2-6; D may be TRBD1 (5 bases). CDR3 length equals 16 residues. The V end lost 3 bases, the J end lost 6 bases, and 15 bases lay between the germline ends. The germline gives CDR1 KGHSH, CDR2 LQKENI. Here the CDR3 DNA reads TGTGCCAGCTCACCTTTACCTGGACACAAGGCCAACGTCCTGACTTTC. This sequence encodes CASSPLPGHKANVLTF.

The chain has TRBV6-5 and TRBJ1-1; tentative D call: TRBD1 (5 bases). The CDR3 is made up of 14 amino acids. Germline loops: CDR1 MNHEY, CDR2 SVGAGI. V was trimmed by 5 bases and J by 2 bases, leaving 12 bases between them. The CDR3: CASSLGVGNTEAFF. The DNA for the CDR3 is TGTGCCAGCAGTCTAGGGGTGGGAAACACTGAAGCTTTCTTT.

V is TRBV7-6 and J is TRBJ2-1; 7 bases match TRBD2. The CDR3 sequence is 14 residues long. With V trimmed by 2 bases and J by 5 bases, 3 bases remained unmatched. Germline-derived CDR1 and CDR2 are SGHVS and FNYEAQ. The CDR3 sequence is CASSLMAGDNEQFF. The CDR3 coding sequence is TGTGCCAGCAGCTTAATGGCGGGGGACAATGAGCAGTTCTTC.

The J gene is TRBJ1-5, the V gene TRBV11-2, with TRBD1 as a possible D gene (5 bases). This CDR3 is 14 amino acids long. Germline V CDR1 and CDR2: SGHAT, FQNNGV. The V end was cut by 3 bases, the J end by 9 bases, with 15 bases between. The CDR3 region is CASSLSQGSSPQHF. CDR3 nucleotides: TGTGCCAGCAGCTTGAGCCAGGGAAGTTCGCCCCAGCATTTT.

This chain uses TRBV6-1 with TRBJ1-2; possibly TRBD1 for D (6 bases). V lost 2 bases, J lost 2 bases, and 9 bases lay in between. Germline V lookup: CDR1 MNHNS, CDR2 SASEGT. This CDR3 spans 14 amino acids. CDR3 coding DNA: TGTGCCAGCAGTGAATTTACAGGGAACTATGGCTACACCTTC. Translated: CASSEFTGNYGYTF.

The chain employs TRBV30 and TRBJ2-1, with D possibly TRBD2 on 6 matching bases. The CDR3 totals 13 residues. Per germline, CDR1 GTSNPN and CDR2 SVGIG (reference sequence). Trimming pared 2 bases from V and 9 bases from J, leaving 14 bases between. The CDR3 DNA reads as TGTGCCTGGAGTTTTTGGCTAGCGCGTGAGCAGTTCTTC. Protein: CAWSFWLAREQFF.

The chain carries TRBV28 and TRBJ2-3, with no clear D. The germline V gene encodes CDR1 MDHEN and CDR2 SYDVKM. The germline V and J ends were trimmed by 5 bases and 2 bases, with 8 bases remaining between them. CDR3 length: 13 amino acids. Here the CDR3 DNA reads TGTGCCAGCAGTCCCTCGTCCACAGATACGCAGTATTTT. Amino acid sequence: CASSPSSTDTQYF. Full variable domain (rest looked up from reference TRBV28 and TRBJ2-3): DVKVTQSSRYLVKRTGEKVFLECVQDMDHENMFWYRQDPGLGLRLIYFSYDVKMKEKGDIPEGYSVSREKKERFSLILESASTNQTSMYLCASSPSSTDTQYFGPGTRLTVL.

The chain links TRBV5-4 to TRBJ1-1; D not certain. Trimming removed 1 base from V and 0 bases from J, with 7 bases in between. Germline CDR1 is SGHNT and CDR2 is YYREEE (reference sequence). The CDR3 sequence is 14 residues long. CDR3 nucleotide sequence: TGTGCCAGCAGCTTGTCAGTCATGAACACTGAAGCTTTCTTT. As protein: CASSLSVMNTEAFF.

To note about this clone: Other DNA sequences in this sample translate to the same CDR3. The chain uses TRBV6-1 and TRBJ1-5; a possible D gene is TRBD1 (5 bases). Trimming stripped 3 bases from V and 7 bases from J, with 10 bases between. The CDR3 loop spans 13 amino acids. The V gene's germline CDR1 is MNHNS and CDR2 SASEGT. In DNA form, the CDR3 reads TGTGCCAGCAGTGACGGGGGTTACCAGCCCCAGCATTTT. Translation gives CASSDGGYQPQHF.

In nucleotides, the CDR3 is TGTGCCAGCAGCTCCGGGACAATCGAGACCCAGTACTTC. Translation gives CASSSGTIETQYF. This rearrangement joins TRBV5-4 to TRBJ2-5; a possible D gene is TRBD1 (6 bases). This CDR3 has 13 residues. V was cut by 3 bases and J by 5 bases, with 11 bases left in between. Germline loops: CDR1 SGHNT, CDR2 YYREEE (reference sequence).

The chain has TRBV6-6 and TRBJ2-7, with 10 bases aligning to TRBD2. CDR3 size: 14 residues. The V segment lost 8 bases and the J segment 5 bases; nucleotides outside the gene matches: 9. Germline-derived CDR1 and CDR2 are MNHNY and SVGAGI (reference sequence). The CDR3 reads CASVHTSGVHEQYF. The CDR3 nucleotides read TGTGCCAGCGTACACACTAGCGGGGTCCACGAGCAGTACTTC.

The CDR3 region has the DNA TGTGCCAGCTCACCACAGGGGGCAATACAAGAGACCCAGTACTTC. This encodes CASSPQGAIQETQYF. V gene TRBV18 combines with J gene TRBJ2-5, with 7 bases matching TRBD1. The CDR3 has 15 amino acids. V trimming: 1 base; J trimming: 2 bases; junction bases outside the gene matches: 4. Germline CDR1 and CDR2: KGHSH and LQKENI.

V usage is TRBV2 and J usage is TRBJ2-1, with 9 bases matching TRBD1. The CDR3 extends over 13 amino acids. In germline, CDR1 is SNHLY, CDR2 FYNNEI. With 7 bases clipped from V and 7 bases from J, the junction kept 5 bases outside the gene matches. CDR3 residues: CASTGDRANEQFF. In nucleotides, the CDR3 is TGTGCCAGCACGGGGGACAGGGCGAATGAGCAGTTCTTC.

The V call is TRBV6-5, the J call TRBJ1-6, with D hard to call. Germline lookup yields CDR1 MNHEY and CDR2 SVGAGI. The CDR3 consists of 13 residues. V shed 6 bases and J shed 5 bases, with 8 bases lying between them. The CDR3 DNA reads TGTGCCAGCAGGGTGCGGGATAATTCACCCCTCCACTTT. Encoded protein: CASRVRDNSPLHF.

The V gene is TRBV5-1, the J gene TRBJ2-3; TRBD1 agrees at 9 bases. J was trimmed by 3 bases and V by 2 bases; bases with no gene match: 4. Germline V gene data show CDR1 as SGHRS and CDR2 as YFSETQ. This CDR3 has 15 residues. CDR3: CASSFTGGGTDTQYF. In nucleotides, the CDR3 is TGCGCCAGCAGCTTCACAGGGGGCGGAACAGATACGCAGTATTTT.

This clone was picked up one time. The rearrangement links TRBV19 to TRBJ2-7; 9 nucleotides match TRBD1. This CDR3 region has 16 residues. Trimming cost V 5 bases and J 1 base; bases outside gene matches: 9. Germline assignment: CDR1 LNHDA and CDR2 SQIVND (reference sequence). CDR3 coding DNA: TGTGCCAGTAGTCCCGTGAAAGGGACAGGGTCCTACGAGCAGTACTTC. Translation gives CASSPVKGTGSYEQYF.

The J gene is TRBJ2-5, the V gene TRBV28, with D perhaps TRBD2 (6 bases). The germline V gene has CDR1 MDHEN and CDR2 SYDVKM. The CDR3 is 16 amino acids. Trimming took off 5 bases at V and 3 bases at J, with 19 bases between the two ends. CDR3 DNA: TGTGCCAGCAGTCCCCGGTCGGTAGCGGTTAAAGAGACCCAGTACTTC. Translated, it gives CASSPRSVAVKETQYF.

The chain carries TRBV14 and TRBJ1-2; no reliable D call. The V and J ends lost 1 base and 4 bases respectively, with 16 bases between them. Germline V lookup: CDR1 SGHDN, CDR2 FVKESK. CDR3 length equals 16 residues. The CDR3 DNA reads TGTGCCAGCAGCCAAGGGTTCGGGTCCCCTGTCTATGGCTACACCTTC. Protein: CASSQGFGSPVYGYTF.